This record covers a single TCR beta chain. Germline and junction disagree at one end, which may indicate a read error. The study profiled TCR beta VDJ and CDR3 using genomic DNA as template. TCRdb re-derived calls from the reads in MiXCR, one entry per CDR3 protein. The sample shows roughly 180,000 distinct CDR3 sequences, 50% to 75% of them seen only once. Per the germline V gene, CDR1 is SNHLY and CDR2 is FYNNEI. The CDR3 has 17 residues. The entry originates in a study of CD8+CD57+ T cells in acquired aplastic anemia. The chain recombines TRBV2 with TRBJ2-3; tentative D call: TRBD2 (6 bases). The sequence was collected from a human donor with severe aplastic anemia or a healthy control (not recorded which). The sample comprised sorted CD4+, CD8+, or CD8+CD57+ T cells (not recorded which) from PBMCs. CDR3 sequence (DNA): TGCGCCAGCAGCCCGGGGGAGAGCTCTGGAAACACAGATACGCAGTATTTT. It codes for CASSPGESSGNTDTQYF.